This entry features one TCR beta chain sequence. Its specific antigen is unknown. Base qualities are not at hand, and no much larger clone is one base apart. The collaborating institutions used their own protocols to collect whole blood in K2EDTA tubes. For TCRbeta analysis, collaborators shipped samples as frozen whole blood, isolated PBMCs, or DNA extracted from either of those sample types. V is reduced by 8 bases and J by 4 bases, leaving a spacing of 15 bases between them. The germline V gene gives CDR1 as SNHLY and CDR2 as FYNNEI. Measured from the cysteine to the phenylalanine, the CDR3 is 14 residues long. Just the 42-base CDR3 DNA is kept, in frame starting at base 1. The sample is drawn from a study of blood T cell repertoires in COVID-19 (TCRdb year 2020). Looking at the study overall: The collaborator samples originated in the United States, Italy and Spain and spanned the acute and convalescent phases of COVID-19. The prospective study material was composed of cDNA or gDNA derived from T cells, B-cell-depleted T cells, or PBMCs. Subjects who had been exposed to COVID-19, were actively infected with it, or had recovered from it provided the deeply sampled blood TCRbeta repertoires that made up the dataset. The repertoires were released in a freely available public database meant as a resource for research on the immune response to SARS-CoV-2. Samples were obtained from the ongoing ImmuneRACE study (first 160 participants) and from 1,000 to 1,500 subjects provided by 6 global collaborators. Sample metadata almost always included a de-identified subject ID, COVID-19 status, age in years and sex. HLA class I and class II types, where available, came from metadata supplied by the sample provider rather than from assay-based typing. Broader findings and caveats from the paper: How much clinical and demographic metadata was included differed by source and by participant, and the metadata was provided uncurated.

TCRbeta CDR3 regions were amplified from genomic DNA by means of the immunoSEQ Assay, a bias-controlled multiplex PCR. Turning to the authors' computational methods: The number of nucleated cells in each sample was estimated by amplification of reference gene primers within the assay. To quantify the absolute abundance of each unique TCRbeta CDR3 rearrangement, sequence reads were collapsed and filtered. For each sample, productive Simpson clonality was calculated by taking the square root of Simpson's diversity index across productive rearrangements. Imported from immuneACCESS, the table was reduced by TCRdb to in-frame sequences with V and J called. These copies leave out some clones; in studies compared against another copy, an unresolved V gene accounts for under half, and the cause of the remainder is not known. The V and J calls and clone size are taken from that table; D and trimming were inferred from the DNA. The sample contains around 120,000 clones, roughly 72% of them found a single time. Of the sample, approximately 5.9% is held by the ten largest clones.

Sequenced: peripheral blood. The source is an elderly man with acute or convalescent COVID-19. The chain is encoded by TRBV2 joined to TRBJ1-3; perhaps TRBD1 is the D gene, with 5 bases matching. The CDR3 in this case is CASGQNTLGNTIYF. The DNA is TGTGCCAGCGGACAAAATACCCTCGGAAACACCATATATTTT.